The present entry profiles one TCR beta chain with its context. The V gene end was trimmed by 6 bases and the J gene end by 4 bases; junction bases not matched to a gene: 15. The CDR3 covers 16 residues. Germline V gene sequence: CDR1 SGHAT, CDR2 FQNNGV. Only in-frame clones appear in the TCRdb table, and some are missing; sequencing was by immunoSEQ multiplex PCR. The sample gives about 70,000 clones, more than 70% of which show up once; around 4.5% is in the top ten. The data were obtained in a study of a mutant IDH1 vaccine in newly diagnosed glioma. Time point here: baseline, week 1 (first vaccination visit). Treatment noted: pre-vaccination baseline after standard-of-care therapy.

This clonotype originated in a woman younger than 35 with glioma. Some clones in this sample may be carry-over from other donors' samples. The material was peripheral blood mononuclear cells (PBMCs), obtained from a glioma patient treated with radiotherapy, temozolomide or both. The chain employs TRBV11-2 and TRBJ2-7; 7 nucleotides agree with TRBD2. CDR3: CASRHPGRGRWYEQYF. DNA of the CDR3: TGTGCCAGCAGACACCCTGGGAGGGGACGGTGGTACGAGCAGTACTTC.